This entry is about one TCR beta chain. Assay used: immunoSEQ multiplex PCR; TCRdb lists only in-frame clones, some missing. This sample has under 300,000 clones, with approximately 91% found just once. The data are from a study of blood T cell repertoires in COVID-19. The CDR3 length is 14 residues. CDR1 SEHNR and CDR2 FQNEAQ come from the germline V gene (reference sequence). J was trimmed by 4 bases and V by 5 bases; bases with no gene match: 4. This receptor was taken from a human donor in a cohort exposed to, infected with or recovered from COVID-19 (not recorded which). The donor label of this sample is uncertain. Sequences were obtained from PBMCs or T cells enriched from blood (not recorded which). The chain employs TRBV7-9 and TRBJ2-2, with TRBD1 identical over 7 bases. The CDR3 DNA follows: TGTGCCAGCAGCCATACAGGGGCCACCGGGGAGCTGTTTTTT. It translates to CASSHTGATGELFF.